Described below is a single T cell receptor beta chain sequence and its context. TCRdb analysed the 5' RACE reads with MiXCR anew, one entry per CDR3 protein. The sample lists roughly 230,000 distinct CDR3 sequences; about 20% were seen once. J lost 2 bases, V lost 0 bases, and 2 bases had no gene match. From germline, CDR1 is DFQATT and CDR2 SNEGSKA (reference sequence). There are 15 residues in the CDR3. These data are taken from a study of CD8 T cells in ankylosing spondylitis. The chain combines TRBV20-1 with TRBJ2-7; 12 nucleotides match TRBD2. This clonotype was sampled from a male donor with ankylosing spondylitis or in good health (not recorded which). Material for sequencing was blood, either unsorted or a sorted T cell fraction (not recorded which). In DNA form, the CDR3 reads TGCAGTGCTAGAGAGAGGACTAGCGGGGCCTACGAGCAGTACTTC. Translating it yields CSARERTSGAYEQYF.